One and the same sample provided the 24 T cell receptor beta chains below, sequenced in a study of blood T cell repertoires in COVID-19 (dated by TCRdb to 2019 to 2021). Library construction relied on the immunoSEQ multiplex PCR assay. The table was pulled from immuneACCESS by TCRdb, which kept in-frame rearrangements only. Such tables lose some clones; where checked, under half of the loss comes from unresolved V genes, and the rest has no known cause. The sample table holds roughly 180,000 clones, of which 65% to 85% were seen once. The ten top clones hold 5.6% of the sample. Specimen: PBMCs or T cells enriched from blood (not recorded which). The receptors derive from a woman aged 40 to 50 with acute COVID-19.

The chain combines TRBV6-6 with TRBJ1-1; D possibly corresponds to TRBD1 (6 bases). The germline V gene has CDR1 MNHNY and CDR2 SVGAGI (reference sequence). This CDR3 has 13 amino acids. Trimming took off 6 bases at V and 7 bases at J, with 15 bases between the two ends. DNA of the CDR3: TGTGCCAGCAGCAAAAACAGGGCCCTTGAAGCTTTCTTT. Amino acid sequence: CASSKNRALEAFF.

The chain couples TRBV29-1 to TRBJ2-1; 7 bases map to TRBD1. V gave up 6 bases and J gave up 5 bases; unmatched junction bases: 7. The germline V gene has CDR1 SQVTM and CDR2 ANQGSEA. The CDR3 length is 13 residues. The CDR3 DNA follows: TGCAGCGTAGGACAGGACGCTGACAATGAGCAGTTCTTC. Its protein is CSVGQDADNEQFF.

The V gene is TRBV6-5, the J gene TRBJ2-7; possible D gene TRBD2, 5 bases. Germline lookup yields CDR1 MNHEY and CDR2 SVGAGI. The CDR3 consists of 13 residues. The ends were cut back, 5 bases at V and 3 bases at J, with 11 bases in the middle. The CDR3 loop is CASSTRTVYEQYV. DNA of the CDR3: TGTGCCAGCAGTACCCGGACTGTCTACGAGCAGTACGTC.

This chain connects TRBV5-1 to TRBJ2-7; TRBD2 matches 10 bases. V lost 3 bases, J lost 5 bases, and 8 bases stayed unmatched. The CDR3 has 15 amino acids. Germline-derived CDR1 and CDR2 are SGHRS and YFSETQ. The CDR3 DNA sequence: TGCGCCAGCAGCTCAGCTAGCGGGAGATGGAACGAGCAGTACTTC. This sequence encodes CASSSASGRWNEQYF. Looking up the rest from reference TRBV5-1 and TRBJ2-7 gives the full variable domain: KAGVTQTPRYLIKTRGQQVTLSCSPISGHRSVSWYQQTPGQGLQFLFEYFSETQRNKGNFPGRFSGRQFSNSRSEMNVSTLELGDSALYLCASSSASGRWNEQYFGPGTRLTVT.

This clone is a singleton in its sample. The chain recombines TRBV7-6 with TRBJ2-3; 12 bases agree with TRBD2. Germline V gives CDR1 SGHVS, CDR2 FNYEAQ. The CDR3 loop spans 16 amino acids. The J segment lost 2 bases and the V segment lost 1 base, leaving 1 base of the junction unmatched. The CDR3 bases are TGTGCCAGCAGCTTAGGGACTAGCGGGGCCACAGATACGCAGTATTTT. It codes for CASSLGTSGATDTQYF. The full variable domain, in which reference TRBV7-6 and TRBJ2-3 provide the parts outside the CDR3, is GAGVSQSPRYKVTKRGQDVALRCDPISGHVSLYWYRQALGQGPEFLTYFNYEAQQDKSGLPNDRFSAERPEGSISTLTIQRTEQRDSAMYRCASSLGTSGATDTQYFGPGTRLTVL.

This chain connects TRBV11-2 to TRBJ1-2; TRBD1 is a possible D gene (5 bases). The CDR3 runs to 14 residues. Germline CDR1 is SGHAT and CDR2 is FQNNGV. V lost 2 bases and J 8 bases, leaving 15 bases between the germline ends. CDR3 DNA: TGTGCCAGCAGCTTAAGATCGGGCGACAGAGGCTACACCTTC. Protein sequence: CASSLRSGDRGYTF.

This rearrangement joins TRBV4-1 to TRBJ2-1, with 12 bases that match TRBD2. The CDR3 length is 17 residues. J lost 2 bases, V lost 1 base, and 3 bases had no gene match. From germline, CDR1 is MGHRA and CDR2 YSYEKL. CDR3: CASSQAASGRAYNEQFF. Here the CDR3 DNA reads TGCGCCAGCAGCCAAGCGGCTAGCGGGAGGGCCTACAATGAGCAGTTCTTC.

The CDR3 DNA sequence: TGTGCCAGCAGTGAAGAGCGGGCAATTAATGAAAAACTGTTTTTT. It encodes CASSEERAINEKLFF. The chain recombines TRBV2 with TRBJ1-4; D remains ambiguous. Germline V CDR1 and CDR2: SNHLY, FYNNEI. V lost 1 base and J 4 bases, leaving 10 bases between the germline ends. The CDR3 spans 15 residues.

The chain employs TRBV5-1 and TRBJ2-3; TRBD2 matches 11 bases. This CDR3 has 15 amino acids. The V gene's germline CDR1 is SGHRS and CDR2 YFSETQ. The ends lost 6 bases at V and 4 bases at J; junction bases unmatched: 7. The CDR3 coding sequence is TGCGCCAGCAAGAGTAGCGGGAGGGGCCCAGATACGCAGTATTTT. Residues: CASKSSGRGPDTQYF.

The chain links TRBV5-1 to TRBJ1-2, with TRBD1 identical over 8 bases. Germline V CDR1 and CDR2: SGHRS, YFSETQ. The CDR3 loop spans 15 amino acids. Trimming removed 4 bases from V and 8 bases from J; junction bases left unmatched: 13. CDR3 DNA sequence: TGCGCCAGCAGCCTATTCGGACAGGGCGGGTTCGGCTACACCTTC. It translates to CASSLFGQGGFGYTF.

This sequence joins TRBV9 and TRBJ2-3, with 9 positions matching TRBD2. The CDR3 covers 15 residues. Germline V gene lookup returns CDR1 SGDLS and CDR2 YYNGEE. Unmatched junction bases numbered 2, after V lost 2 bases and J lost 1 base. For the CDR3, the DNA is TGTGCCAGCAGCGTTGTAGCGGGGGGCACAGATACGCAGTATTTT. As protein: CASSVVAGGTDTQYF.

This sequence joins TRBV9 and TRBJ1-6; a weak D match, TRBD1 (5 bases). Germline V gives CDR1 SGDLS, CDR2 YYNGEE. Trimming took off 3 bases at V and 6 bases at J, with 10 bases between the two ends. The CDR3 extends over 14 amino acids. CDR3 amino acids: CASSAQGSNSPLHF. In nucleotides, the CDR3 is TGTGCCAGCAGCGCGCAGGGTTCTAATTCACCCCTCCACTTT.

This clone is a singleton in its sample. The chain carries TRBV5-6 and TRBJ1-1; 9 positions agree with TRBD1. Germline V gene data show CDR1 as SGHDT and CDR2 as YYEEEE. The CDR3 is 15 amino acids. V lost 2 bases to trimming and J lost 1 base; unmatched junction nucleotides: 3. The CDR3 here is CASSFGTGQNTEAFF. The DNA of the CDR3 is TGTGCCAGCAGCTTCGGGACAGGGCAGAACACTGAAGCTTTCTTT.

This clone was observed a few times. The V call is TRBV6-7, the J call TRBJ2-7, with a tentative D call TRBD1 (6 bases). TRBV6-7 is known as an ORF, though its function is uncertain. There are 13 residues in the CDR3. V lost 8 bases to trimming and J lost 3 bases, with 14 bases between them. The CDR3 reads CASGNRVNYEQYF. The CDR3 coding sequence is TGTGCCAGCGGGAACAGGGTTAACTACGAGCAGTACTTC.

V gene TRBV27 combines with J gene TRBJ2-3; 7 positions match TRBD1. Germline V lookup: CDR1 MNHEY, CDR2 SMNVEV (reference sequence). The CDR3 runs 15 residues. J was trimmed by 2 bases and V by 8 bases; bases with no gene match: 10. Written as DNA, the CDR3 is TGTGCCAGCGGCGTCGGGACAGAGGACACAGATACGCAGTATTTT. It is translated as CASGVGTEDTDTQYF.

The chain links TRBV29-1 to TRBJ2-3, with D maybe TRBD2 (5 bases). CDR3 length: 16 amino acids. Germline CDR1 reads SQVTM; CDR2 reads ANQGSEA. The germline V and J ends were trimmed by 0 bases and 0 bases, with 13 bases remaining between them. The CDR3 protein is CSVEDRLALSTDTQYF. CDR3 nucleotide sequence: TGCAGCGTTGAAGATCGGCTAGCCCTTAGCACAGATACGCAGTATTTT.

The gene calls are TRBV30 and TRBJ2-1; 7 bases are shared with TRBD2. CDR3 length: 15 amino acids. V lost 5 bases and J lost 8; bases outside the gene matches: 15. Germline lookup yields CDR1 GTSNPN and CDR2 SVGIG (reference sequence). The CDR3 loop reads CAWATAGWGGDEQFF. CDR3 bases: TGTGCCTGGGCGACAGCGGGATGGGGCGGGGATGAGCAGTTCTTC.

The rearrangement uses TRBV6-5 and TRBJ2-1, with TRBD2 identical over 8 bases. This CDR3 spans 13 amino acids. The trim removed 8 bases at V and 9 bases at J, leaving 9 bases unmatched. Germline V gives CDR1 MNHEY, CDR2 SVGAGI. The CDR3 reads CASQKRERREQFF. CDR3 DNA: TGTGCCAGCCAAAAGCGGGAGAGGCGTGAGCAGTTCTTC.

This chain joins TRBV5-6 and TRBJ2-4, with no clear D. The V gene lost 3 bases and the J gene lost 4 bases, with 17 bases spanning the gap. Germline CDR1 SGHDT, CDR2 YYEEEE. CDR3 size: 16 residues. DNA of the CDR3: TGTGCCAGCAGCTCGCCTCGGCAGGCGTCTAAAAACATTCAGTACTTC. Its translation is CASSSPRQASKNIQYF. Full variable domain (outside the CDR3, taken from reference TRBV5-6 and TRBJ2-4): DAGVTQSPTHLIKTRGQQVTLRCSPKSGHDTVSWYQQALGQGPQFIFQYYEEEERQRGNFPDRFSGHQFPNYSSELNVNALLLGDSALYLCASSSPRQASKNIQYFGAGTRLSVL.

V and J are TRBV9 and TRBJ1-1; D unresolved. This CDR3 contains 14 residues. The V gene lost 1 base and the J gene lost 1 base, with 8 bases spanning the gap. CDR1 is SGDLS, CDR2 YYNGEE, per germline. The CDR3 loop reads CASSVRSGNTEAFF. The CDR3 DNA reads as TGTGCCAGCAGCGTAAGGTCAGGGAACACTGAAGCTTTCTTT. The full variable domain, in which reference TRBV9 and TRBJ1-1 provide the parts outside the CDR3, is DSGVTQTPKHLITATGQRVTLRCSPRSGDLSVYWYQQSLDQGLQFLIQYYNGEERAKGNILERFSAQQFPDLHSELNLSSLELGDSALYFCASSVRSGNTEAFFGQGTRLTVV.

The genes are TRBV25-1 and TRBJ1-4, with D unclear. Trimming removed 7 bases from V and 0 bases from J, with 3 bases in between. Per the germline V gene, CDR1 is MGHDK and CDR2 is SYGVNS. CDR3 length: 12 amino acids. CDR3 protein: CASTATNEKLFF. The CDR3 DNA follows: TGTGCCAGCACTGCAACTAATGAAAAACTGTTTTTT.

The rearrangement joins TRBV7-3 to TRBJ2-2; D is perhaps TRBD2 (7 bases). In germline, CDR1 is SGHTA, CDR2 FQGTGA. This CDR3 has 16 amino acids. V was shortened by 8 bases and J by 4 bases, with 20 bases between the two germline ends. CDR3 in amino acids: CASSRPGGAGTGELFF. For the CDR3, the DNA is TGTGCCAGCTCACGACCGGGGGGCGCGGGCACCGGGGAGCTGTTTTTT.

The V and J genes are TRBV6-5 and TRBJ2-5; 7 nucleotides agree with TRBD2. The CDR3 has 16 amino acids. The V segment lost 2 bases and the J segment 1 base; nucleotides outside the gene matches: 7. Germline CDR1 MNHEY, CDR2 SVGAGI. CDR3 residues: CASSYATGGGQETQYF. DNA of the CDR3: TGTGCCAGCAGTTACGCAACGGGAGGCGGCCAAGAGACCCAGTACTTC.

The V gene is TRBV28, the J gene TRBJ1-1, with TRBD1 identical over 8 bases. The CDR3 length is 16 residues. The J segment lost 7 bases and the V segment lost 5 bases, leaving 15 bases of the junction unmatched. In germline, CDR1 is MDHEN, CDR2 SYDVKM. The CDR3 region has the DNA TGTGCCAGCAGTCCCCCAGGGGGCGCAAGGGTGGTTGAAGCTTTCTTT. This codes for CASSPPGGARVVEAFF.